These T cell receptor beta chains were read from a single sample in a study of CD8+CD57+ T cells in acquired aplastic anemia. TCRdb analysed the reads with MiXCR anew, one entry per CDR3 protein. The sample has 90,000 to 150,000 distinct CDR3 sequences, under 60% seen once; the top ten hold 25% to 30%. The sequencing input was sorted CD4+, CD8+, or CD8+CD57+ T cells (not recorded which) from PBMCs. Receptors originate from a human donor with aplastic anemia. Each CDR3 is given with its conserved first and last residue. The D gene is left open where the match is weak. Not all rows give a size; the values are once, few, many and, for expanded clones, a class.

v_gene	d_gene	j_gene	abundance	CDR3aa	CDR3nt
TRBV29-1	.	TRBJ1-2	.	CSVSRDPLYGYTF	TGCAGCGTCTCAAGGGACCCCCTCTATGGCTACACCTTC
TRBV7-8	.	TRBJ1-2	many	CASSLGVRGYTF	TGTGCCAGCAGCTTAGGCGTCAGGGGCTACACCTTC
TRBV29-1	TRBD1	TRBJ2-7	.	CSVDSVEGQGSYEQYF	TGCAGCGTCGACAGCGTTGAAGGACAGGGTAGCTACGAGCAGTACTTC
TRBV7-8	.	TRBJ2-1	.	CASSRARHNEQFF	TGTGCCAGCAGCCGCGCCCGCCACAATGAGCAGTTCTTC
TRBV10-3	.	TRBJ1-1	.	CAIKTGMNTEAFF	TGTGCCATTAAGACAGGAATGAACACTGAAGCTTTCTTT
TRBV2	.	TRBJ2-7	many	CASLGGLYEQYF	TGTGCCAGCCTGGGGGGTCTCTACGAGCAGTACTTC
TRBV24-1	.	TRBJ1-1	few	CATSDPQGGDTEAFF	TGTGCCACCAGTGACCCCCAGGGAGGGGACACTGAAGCTTTCTTT
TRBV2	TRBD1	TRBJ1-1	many	CASFKDRSALEAFF	TGTGCCAGCTTTAAGGACAGGTCGGCTCTTGAAGCTTTCTTT
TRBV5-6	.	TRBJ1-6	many	CASSLGGGYSPLHF	TGTGCCAGCAGCTTAGGGGGGGGATATTCACCCCTCCACTTT
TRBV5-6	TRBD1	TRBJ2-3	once	CASSYERPGQGTQYF	TGTGCCAGCAGTTACGAACGTCCGGGACAGGGCACGCAGTATTTT
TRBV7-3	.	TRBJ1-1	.	CASSAGRLNTEAFF	TGTGCCAGCAGCGCGGGACGGCTCAACACTGAAGCTTTCTTT
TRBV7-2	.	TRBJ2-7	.	CASSLELVFYEQYF	TGTGCCAGCAGCTTAGAGTTAGTATTCTACGAGCAGTACTTC
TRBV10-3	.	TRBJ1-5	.	CAISEWGDTNQPQHF	TGTGCCATCAGTGAGTGGGGAGATACCAATCAGCCCCAGCATTTT
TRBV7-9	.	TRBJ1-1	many	CASSPGRGPPEAFF	TGTGCCAGCAGCCCGGGCAGGGGTCCCCCTGAAGCTTTCTTT
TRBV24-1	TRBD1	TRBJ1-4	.	CATSDLRQGAMKLLF	TGTGCCACCAGTGATTTGCGACAGGGAGCGATGAAATTACTTTTT
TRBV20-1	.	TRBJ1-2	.	CSARGSHDYGYTF	TGCAGTGCTAGGGGCAGTCATGACTATGGCTACACCTTC
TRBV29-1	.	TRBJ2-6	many	CSVGGGTGANVLTF	TGCAGCGTCGGAGGGGGGACTGGGGCCAACGTCCTGACTTTC
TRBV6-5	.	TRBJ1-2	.	CASSYSEGIGYTF	TGTGCCAGCAGTTACTCAGAAGGGATCGGCTACACCTTC
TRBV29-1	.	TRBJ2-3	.	CSVRQARSSGTDTQYF	TGCAGCGTTCGACAGGCTCGGTCTTCTGGCACAGATACGCAGTATTTT
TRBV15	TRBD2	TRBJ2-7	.	CATRAGVAGVYEQYF	TGTGCCACCAGAGCTGGGGTAGCGGGAGTTTACGAGCAGTACTTC
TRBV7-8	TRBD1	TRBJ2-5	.	CASSPQTGLVETQYF	TGTGCCAGCAGCCCCCAGACAGGGCTCGTGGAGACCCAGTACTTC
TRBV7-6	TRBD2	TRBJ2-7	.	CASSLAAGDEQYF	TGTGCCAGCAGCTTAGCGGCGGGAGACGAGCAGTACTTC
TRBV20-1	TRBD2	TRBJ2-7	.	CSATGTSGGVYEQYF	TGCAGTGCAACCGGGACTAGCGGTGGAGTCTACGAGCAGTACTTC
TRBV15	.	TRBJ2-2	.	CVSTPGATGELFF	TGTGTCAGTACCCCGGGGGCCACCGGGGAGCTGTTTTTT
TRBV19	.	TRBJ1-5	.	CASSNQRGLAQHF	TGTGCCAGTAGTAACCAAAGGGGCCTGGCCCAGCATTTT
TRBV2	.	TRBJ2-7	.	CASSGQYEQYF	TGTGCCAGCAGTGGGCAGTACGAGCAGTACTTC
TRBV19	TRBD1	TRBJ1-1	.	CASSYTGPGGTEAFF	TGTGCCAGTAGTTACACGGGGCCAGGGGGCACTGAAGCTTTCTTT
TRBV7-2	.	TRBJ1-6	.	CASSGQINSPLHF	TGTGCCAGCAGCGGACAGATCAATTCACCCCTCCACTTT
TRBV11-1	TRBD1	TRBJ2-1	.	CASSLGGGQGYNEQFF	TGTGCCAGCAGCTTAGGGGGGGGACAGGGATACAATGAGCAGTTCTTC
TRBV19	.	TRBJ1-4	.	CASSLGANEKLFF	TGTGCCAGTAGTCTGGGGGCTAATGAAAAACTGTTTTTT
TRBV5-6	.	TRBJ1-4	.	CASSSYWDGAKEWELFF	TGTGCCAGCAGCTCCTATTGGGACGGAGCGAAAGAGTGGGAACTGTTTTTT
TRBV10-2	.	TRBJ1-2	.	CASSETVAGSSYGYTF	TGCGCCAGCAGTGAGACTGTGGCAGGGTCAAGCTATGGCTACACCTTC
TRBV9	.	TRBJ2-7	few	CASSVVEGSYEQYF	TGTGCCAGCAGCGTAGTCGAGGGATCCTACGAGCAGTACTTC
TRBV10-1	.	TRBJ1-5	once	CASSAGRKGYSNQPQHF	TGCGCCAGCAGTGCGGGGAGGAAAGGGTATAGCAATCAGCCCCAGCATTTT
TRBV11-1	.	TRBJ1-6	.	CASSPTQSASSYNSPLHF	TGTGCCAGCAGCCCTACACAGTCTGCTAGCTCCTATAATTCACCCCTCCACTTT
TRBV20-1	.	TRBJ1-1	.	CSALEVNTEAFF	TGCAGTGCGCTCGAAGTGAACACTGAAGCTTTCTTT
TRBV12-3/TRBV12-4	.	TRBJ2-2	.	CASSFAPGELFF	TGTGCCAGCAGTTTTGCCCCCGGGGAGCTGTTTTTT
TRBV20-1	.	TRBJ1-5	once	CSARDRGQWPQPQHF	TGCAGTGCTAGAGATCGTGGACAGTGGCCTCAGCCCCAGCATTTT
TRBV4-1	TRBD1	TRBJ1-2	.	CASSQEQGAGGYTF	TGCGCCAGCAGCCAAGAACAGGGGGCGGGAGGCTACACCTTC
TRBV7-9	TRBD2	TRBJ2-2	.	CASSLPLAGAGELFF	TGTGCCAGCAGCTTACCGCTAGCGGGAGCCGGGGAGCTGTTTTTT
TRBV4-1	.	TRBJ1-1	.	CASSGGGPLGTEAFF	TGCGCCAGCAGTGGGGGGGGGCCCCTGGGCACTGAAGCTTTCTTT
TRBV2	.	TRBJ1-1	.	CASRGGTISYAFF	TGTGCCAGCAGGGGCGGGACTATCTCGTATGCTTTCTTT
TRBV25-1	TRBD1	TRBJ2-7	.	CASSELGTGYEQYF	TGTGCCAGCAGTGAATTGGGGACAGGCTACGAGCAGTACTTC
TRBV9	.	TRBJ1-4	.	CASSSYSTELFF	TGTGCCAGCAGCTCATATTCCACAGAGCTGTTTTTT
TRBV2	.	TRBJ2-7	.	CASSVAGISGRGEQYF	TGTGCCAGCAGTGTAGCCGGAATTTCCGGGCGAGGCGAGCAGTACTTC
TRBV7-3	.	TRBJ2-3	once	CASSFSQSDTQYF	TGTGCCAGCAGCTTTTCACAGTCAGATACGCAGTATTTT
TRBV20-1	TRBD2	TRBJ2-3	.	CSAKQGLAGLTDTQYF	TGCAGTGCTAAACAGGGACTAGCGGGCCTCACAGATACGCAGTATTTT
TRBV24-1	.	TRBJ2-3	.	CATSGGNTDTQYF	TGTGCCACCAGTGGGGGGAACACAGATACGCAGTATTTT
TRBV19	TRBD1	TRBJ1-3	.	CASRTTGQNTIYF	TGTGCCAGTAGGACGACAGGGCAAAACACCATATATTTT
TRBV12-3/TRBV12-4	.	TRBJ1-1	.	CASRIGGTEAFF	TGTGCCAGCAGGATCGGGGGCACTGAAGCTTTCTTT
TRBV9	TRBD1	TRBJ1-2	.	CASRSNIRGGSGFNYGYTF	TGTGCCAGCAGGTCTAATATTCGAGGGGGCAGCGGCTTTAACTATGGCTACACCTTC
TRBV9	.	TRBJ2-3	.	CASSGWRETDTQYF	TGTGCCAGCAGCGGATGGAGGGAAACAGATACGCAGTATTTT
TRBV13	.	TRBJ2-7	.	CASSIKAHTEQYF	TGTGCCAGCAGCATCAAAGCCCATACAGAGCAGTACTTC
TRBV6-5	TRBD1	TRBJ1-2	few	CASSSSRTGDRNYGYTF	TGTGCCAGCAGTTCTTCCCGGACAGGAGATCGTAACTATGGCTACACCTTC